This is a list of T cell receptor beta chains from one sample in a study of T cell changes during pregnancy in multiple sclerosis. Assay: immunoSEQ multiplex PCR; the TCRdb copy retains only in-frame clones and omits some. Of about 120,000 clones listed, approximately 93% were seen once; the top ten hold roughly 6%. The sequencing used peripheral blood, collected before pregnancy. The origin of the receptors is a female donor with multiple sclerosis, enrolled in a pregnancy study. Each CDR3 is given with its conserved first and last residue. Each record gives: J gene, clone size, V gene, D gene, CDR3 protein, CDR3 DNA. D genes are given only for firm matches. Clone sizes are given selectively: once, few, many, or a class where the clone is expanded.

TRBJ2-4,.,TRBV4-2,.,CASSLWGENIQYF,TGTGCCAGCAGCCTTTGGGGGGAAAACATTCAGTACTTC
TRBJ2-7,.,TRBV19,TRBD1,CASSMRTGQKGQYF,TGTGCCAGTAGTATGAGGACAGGCCAAAAAGGGCAGTACTTC
TRBJ2-1,.,TRBV29-1,.,CSVLLGLGDNEQFF,TGCAGCGTCCTGCTGGGCTTGGGCGACAATGAGCAGTTCTTC
TRBJ2-1,.,TRBV5-4,TRBD2,CASSSTSGRTAFNEQFF,TGTGCCAGCAGCTCTACTAGCGGGAGAACTGCCTTCAATGAGCAGTTCTTC
TRBJ1-4,.,TRBV6-1,TRBD1,CASSRTGEKLFF,TGTGCCAGCAGTCGGACAGGCGAAAAACTGTTTTTT
TRBJ2-5,.,TRBV5-1,TRBD2,CASSPRQRGGLETQYF,TGCGCCAGCAGCCCCAGACAGCGGGGGGGCCTAGAGACCCAGTACTTC
TRBJ2-7,.,TRBV5-1,.,CASSLVPQTGYEQYF,TGCGCCAGCAGCTTGGTACCCCAGACAGGTTACGAGCAGTACTTC
TRBJ2-7,once,TRBV4-1,.,CASSQVFRKRYEQYF,TGCGCCAGCAGCCAAGTGTTCAGAAAGAGGTACGAGCAGTACTTC
TRBJ1-5,.,TRBV15,.,CATSRDLGRSREIFQPQHF,TGTGCCACCAGCAGAGATCTGGGGAGGAGCAGGGAGATTTTTCAGCCCCAGCATTTT
TRBJ1-5,.,TRBV7-9,.,CATGQDNQPQHF,TGTGCCACCGGACAAGACAATCAGCCCCAGCATTTT
TRBJ1-5,.,TRBV6-6,.,CASSHGQGRSNQPQHF,TGTGCCAGCAGCCACGGGCAGGGAAGAAGCAATCAGCCCCAGCATTTT
TRBJ1-2,.,TRBV4-2,.,CASSQPPLGRGNGYTF,TGTGCCAGCAGCCAGCCCCCCCTCGGAAGGGGGAATGGCTACACCTTC
TRBJ2-7,once,TRBV7-8,.,CASSLRRQTVSYEQYF,TGTGCCAGCAGCTTGAGGCGACAGACGGTATCCTACGAGCAGTACTTC
TRBJ1-1,.,TRBV5-1,TRBD1,CASSEPGQGMTEAFF,TGCGCCAGCAGCGAGCCGGGACAGGGGATGACTGAAGCTTTCTTT
TRBJ2-3,.,TRBV6-1,.,CASRQKGTDTQYF,TGTGCCAGCAGACAGAAGGGCACAGATACGCAGTATTTT
TRBJ1-2,.,TRBV4-2,TRBD1,CASSQEWTGYGYTF,TGTGCCAGCAGCCAAGAGTGGACAGGCTATGGCTACACCTTC
TRBJ1-1,.,TRBV28,.,CASSTLNISGGVTEAFF,TGTGCCAGCAGCACTTTGAATATATCGGGGGGGGTGACTGAAGCTTTCTTT